This T cell receptor beta chain was identified during a study of long-term antiretroviral therapy in people with HIV. Findings and limits, study-wide: Specimen acquisition occurred between about 2003 and 2017, potentially under older ART regimens. There were no data on ART adherence, viral resistance or therapy changes, a gap that limits inferences about post-ART repertoire changes. In HIV, the repertoires covered a tighter span of CDR3 lengths than in controls.

Survey-level immunoSEQ v3.0 assays were run. Repertoires were generated with immunoSEQ multiplex PCR, while TCRdb's copy carries only in-frame clones and drops some. The table lists over 30,000 clones, around 97% of them singletons, with 2.5% to 3% in the top ten. For this clone: Its cognate antigen is unknown.

Each specimen consisted of roughly 1-10 million cryopreserved PBMC prior to extraction of DNA. CDR1 is LGHNA, CDR2 YSLEER, per germline. The CDR3 loop spans 15 amino acids. V lost 4 bases, J lost 5 bases, and 6 bases stayed unmatched. Sequences were derived from unsorted PBMCs, sampled 6.9 years after starting antiretroviral therapy. The V call is TRBV4-3, the J call TRBJ2-2; 8 nucleotides align to TRBD1. This clonotype was obtained from a man between 25 and 39 years old with HIV. The CDR3 protein is CASSPRQGRTGELFF. The CDR3 region has the DNA TGCGCCAGCAGCCCACGACAGGGGAGGACCGGGGAGCTGTTTTTT.